The rows below give T cell receptor beta chains drawn from one sample of a study of human T cells and chemical hapten exposure. TCRdb ran MiXCR on the RACE reads and lists one entry per CDR3 protein. There are 62,000 or so distinct CDR3 sequences in the sample; 10% to 11% occur only once, and around 4.8% lies in the top ten. This specimen was whole blood, taken in connection with sensitization to the hapten diphenylcyclopropenone (DPC). The receptors were gathered from a woman in her forties or fifties with alopecia areata. Some clones in this sample may be carry-over from other donors' samples. Both conserved end residues are part of each CDR3. The D gene is left open where the match is weak. Not all rows give a size; the values are once, few, many and, for expanded clones, a class.

d_gene	v_gene	abundance	j_gene	CDR3aa	CDR3nt
TRBD1	TRBV6-5	many	TRBJ2-7	CASSSLGYRGQEQYF	TGTGCCAGCAGCTCCTTGGGCTACAGGGGGCAGGAGCAGTACTTC
NA	TRBV4-3	NA	TRBJ2-2	CASSQAGSDIGELLF	TGCGCCAGCAGCCAGGCCGGGAGTGACATCGGGGAGCTGCTTTTT
NA	TRBV20-1	many	TRBJ2-6	CSASDQPGANVLTF	TGCAGTGCTTCCGACCAACCCGGGGCCAACGTCCTGACTTTC
TRBD1	TRBV7-6	many	TRBJ1-1	CASSSQTGSTEAFF	TGTGCCAGCAGCTCCCAGACAGGGTCCACTGAAGCTTTCTTT
NA	TRBV3-1	many	TRBJ2-1	CASSQDSYYNEQFF	TGTGCCAGCAGCCAAGATAGTTACTACAATGAGCAGTTCTTC
NA	TRBV18	many	TRBJ2-5	CASSPGPTLEGQYF	TGTGCCAGCTCACCAGGGCCTACCTTAGAGGGCCAGTACTTC
TRBD1	TRBV18	many	TRBJ1-3	CASSPGQGTVNTIYF	TGTGCCAGCTCACCGGGACAGGGGACGGTAAACACCATATATTTT
TRBD2	TRBV20-1	many	TRBJ2-1	CSASKASGMYEQFF	TGCAGTGCTAGTAAGGCTAGCGGGATGTATGAGCAGTTCTTC
TRBD1	TRBV4-1	NA	TRBJ1-4	CASSPEGQYNEKLFF	TGCGCCAGCAGCCCCGAGGGACAGTATAATGAAAAACTGTTTTTT
TRBD2	TRBV12-5	many	TRBJ2-1	CAASPSGGANEQFF	TGTGCTGCTTCCCCTAGCGGGGGGGCGAATGAGCAGTTCTTC
TRBD1	TRBV4-3	many	TRBJ1-1	CASSSQTGSNTEAFF	TGCGCCAGCAGCTCACAGACAGGGTCGAACACTGAAGCTTTCTTT
NA	TRBV11-2	many	TRBJ2-2	CASSSIYQTGIAYTGELFF	TGTGCCAGCAGCTCCATCTATCAAACAGGGATTGCCTACACCGGGGAGCTGTTTTTT
TRBD1	TRBV10-2	few	TRBJ2-7	CASIFGQGSYEQYF	TGCGCCAGCATCTTTGGACAGGGGTCCTACGAGCAGTACTTC
TRBD1	TRBV7-6	many	TRBJ2-5	CASSPGTGRETQYF	TGTGCCAGCAGCCCAGGGACAGGGCGGGAGACCCAGTACTTC
NA	TRBV7-2	NA	TRBJ1-3	CASNSVRAGNTIYF	TGTGCCAGCAACTCGGTCCGGGCTGGAAACACCATATATTTT
NA	TRBV7-2	many	TRBJ1-1	CASSLAWSVFSPGGLNTEAFF	TGTGCCAGCAGCTTAGCTTGGAGCGTTTTTTCCCCAGGAGGCTTGAACACTGAAGCTTTCTTT
NA	TRBV12-3/TRBV12-4	NA	TRBJ2-1	CASIAQNYNEQFF	TGTGCCAGCATCGCACAGAACTACAATGAGCAGTTCTTC
NA	TRBV10-3	once	TRBJ2-7	CAISERESYEQYF	TGTGCCATCAGTGAGCGGGAGAGCTACGAGCAGTACTTC
TRBD1	TRBV12-5	many	TRBJ1-5	CASGVGQGTQPQHF	TGTGCTAGTGGTGTTGGACAGGGGACTCAGCCCCAGCATTTT
TRBD1	TRBV6-2/TRBV6-3	many	TRBJ2-1	CASSDPDRARNEQFF	TGTGCCAGCAGTGACCCTGACAGGGCGAGAAATGAGCAGTTCTTC
TRBD2	TRBV7-2	NA	TRBJ2-5	CASSLSSGGQETQYF	TGTGCCAGCAGCTTATCTAGCGGAGGCCAAGAGACCCAGTACTTC
NA	TRBV3-1	many	TRBJ1-1	CASSQVTGEAFF	TGTGCCAGCAGCCAAGTAACAGGTGAAGCTTTCTTT
TRBD1	TRBV18	NA	TRBJ1-2	CASSPGQIYGYTF	TGTGCCAGCTCACCGGGACAGATCTATGGCTACACCTTC
NA	TRBV5-1	many	TRBJ2-7	CASSLDRRTYEQYF	TGCGCCAGCAGCTTGGACCGAAGGACCTACGAGCAGTACTTC
NA	TRBV18	many	TRBJ2-5	CASSRLGLRETQYF	TGTGCCAGCTCACGACTAGGACTACGAGAGACCCAGTACTTC
NA	TRBV13	NA	TRBJ1-3	CASRSTGRSLQSIYF	TGTGCCAGCAGGTCTACAGGGAGAAGTCTGCAGTCCATATATTTT
NA	TRBV10-3	NA	TRBJ2-3	CAISESMVGGTDDTQYF	TGTGCCATCAGTGAGTCTATGGTGGGGGGCACGGACGATACGCAGTATTTT
NA	TRBV5-1	NA	TRBJ2-3	CASSLGGLRTDTQYF	TGCGCCAGCAGCTTGGGGGGACTGAGAACAGATACGCAGTATTTT
TRBD2	TRBV12-5	many	TRBJ2-1	CASGRVLLAGGSYNEQFF	TGTGCTAGTGGTCGTGTCCTACTAGCGGGGGGCTCCTACAATGAGCAGTTCTTC
NA	TRBV2	many	TRBJ2-7	CASSGRNEQYF	TGTGCCAGCAGTGGACGTAACGAGCAGTACTTC
TRBD2	TRBV29-1	many	TRBJ2-7	CSVEDGRNYEQYF	TGCAGCGTTGAAGACGGGAGGAACTACGAGCAGTACTTC
NA	TRBV7-6	NA	TRBJ2-1	CASSLVGTSVSNEQFF	TGTGCCAGCAGCTTAGTCGGGACAAGCGTTTCCAATGAGCAGTTCTTC
NA	TRBV7-2	NA	TRBJ2-1	CASSPGRRDEQFF	TGTGCCAGCAGCCCGGGACGTCGGGATGAGCAGTTCTTC
NA	TRBV29-1	many	TRBJ1-1	CSRYRGGGTEAFF	TGCAGCCGTTACCGTGGGGGAGGGACTGAAGCTTTCTTT
NA	TRBV12-3/TRBV12-4	few	TRBJ1-3	CASSLPGNTIYF	TGTGCCAGCAGTTTACCAGGAAACACCATATATTTT
NA	TRBV7-8	many	TRBJ2-6	CASSLKRAGANVLTF	TGTGCCAGCAGCCTCAAGAGGGCTGGGGCCAACGTCCTGACTTTC
TRBD1	TRBV29-1	NA	TRBJ2-7	CSVEGTGGLSYEQYF	TGCAGCGTTGAGGGGACAGGGGGGCTCTCCTACGAGCAGTACTTC
TRBD2	TRBV20-1	few	TRBJ2-1	CSARDPGGRSVNEQFF	TGCAGTGCTAGAGATCCTGGCGGGAGGAGTGTCAATGAGCAGTTCTTC
NA	TRBV29-1	NA	TRBJ2-3	CSVEGRITDTQYF	TGCAGCGTTGAGGGGCGGATCACAGATACGCAGTATTTT
TRBD1	TRBV29-1	few	TRBJ1-1	CSVDRGVAEAFF	TGCAGCGTTGACAGGGGGGTTGCTGAAGCTTTCTTT
NA	TRBV7-8	many	TRBJ1-1	CASSLTQNTEAFF	TGTGCCAGCAGCTTAACCCAGAACACTGAAGCTTTCTTT
NA	TRBV19	many	TRBJ1-5	CASSNRDQPQHF	TGTGCCAGTAGTAACAGGGATCAGCCCCAGCATTTT
NA	TRBV29-1	many	TRBJ1-2	CSVRAPGNYGYTF	TGCAGCGTCCGGGCCCCAGGGAACTATGGCTACACCTTC
TRBD1	TRBV7-8	many	TRBJ1-4	CASSFGGTANEKLFF	TGTGCCAGCAGCTTTGGCGGGACAGCAAATGAAAAACTGTTTTTT
TRBD2	TRBV20-1	NA	TRBJ2-1	CSASQPSGRGNEQFF	TGCAGTGCTAGTCAACCTAGCGGGAGGGGGAATGAGCAGTTCTTC
TRBD2	TRBV7-2	many	TRBJ2-3	CASSLNPGLAGGLGTDTQYF	TGTGCCAGCAGCTTGAACCCGGGACTAGCGGGGGGCCTGGGCACAGATACGCAGTATTTT
TRBD2	TRBV29-1	few	TRBJ2-1	CSGGLAGNEQFF	TGCAGCGGGGGACTAGCGGGTAATGAGCAGTTCTTC
NA	TRBV29-1	few	TRBJ2-4	CSVTFLGAKNIQYF	TGCAGCGTTACCTTTTTGGGGGCCAAAAACATTCAGTACTTC
NA	TRBV18	many	TRBJ2-1	CASSPLPTGNEQFF	TGTGCCAGCTCACCACTTCCCACTGGGAATGAGCAGTTCTTC
TRBD2	TRBV18	many	TRBJ2-1	CASSPPGLRSYNEQFF	TGTGCCAGCTCACCACCGGGACTACGCTCCTACAATGAGCAGTTCTTC
NA	TRBV29-1	NA	TRBJ2-7	CSVERGVGEQYF	TGCAGCGTTGAACGAGGCGTGGGGGAGCAGTACTTC
TRBD2	TRBV28	many	TRBJ2-5	CASSPGGGGSGETQYF	TGTGCCAGCAGCCCCGGCGGAGGCGGGAGCGGTGAGACCCAGTACTTC
NA	TRBV20-1	few	TRBJ1-1	CSAPPRLLTWGTEAFF	TGCAGTGCCCCCCCGCGGCTGCTAACGTGGGGCACTGAAGCTTTCTTT
NA	TRBV18	few	TRBJ1-2	CVSSPMPLGYTF	TGTGTCAGCTCACCGATGCCACTAGGCTACACCTTC
NA	TRBV20-1	NA	TRBJ1-1	CSATFGQMNTEAFF	TGCAGTGCCACGTTCGGGCAGATGAACACTGAAGCTTTCTTT